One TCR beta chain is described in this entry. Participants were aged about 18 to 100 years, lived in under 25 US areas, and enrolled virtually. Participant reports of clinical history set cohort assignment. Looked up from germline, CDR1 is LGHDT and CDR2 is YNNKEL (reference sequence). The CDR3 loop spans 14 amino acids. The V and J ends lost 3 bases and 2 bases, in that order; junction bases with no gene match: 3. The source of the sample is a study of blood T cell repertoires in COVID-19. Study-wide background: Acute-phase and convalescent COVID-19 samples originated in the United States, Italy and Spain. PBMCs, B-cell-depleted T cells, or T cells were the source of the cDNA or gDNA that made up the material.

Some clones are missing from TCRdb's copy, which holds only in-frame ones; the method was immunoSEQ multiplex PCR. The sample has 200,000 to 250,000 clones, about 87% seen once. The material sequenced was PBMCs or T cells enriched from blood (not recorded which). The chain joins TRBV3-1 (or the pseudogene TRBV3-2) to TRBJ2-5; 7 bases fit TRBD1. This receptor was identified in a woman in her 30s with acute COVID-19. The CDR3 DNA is TGTGCCAGCAGCCAGAGGGACAGTCAAGAGACCCAGTACTTC. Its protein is CASSQRDSQETQYF.